The 7 T cell receptor beta chains below all came from one sample that was sequenced in a study of T cell responses to AZD1222 COVID-19 vaccine. Clones were sequenced by immunoSEQ multiplex PCR, and TCRdb holds only the in-frame ones, with some missing. The repertoire holds some 150,000 clones, around 84% seen once, with about 5.4% in the top ten. The sample here was peripheral blood, taken 28 days after the second AZD1222 dose. These receptors originate from an adult who received the AZD1222 COVID-19 vaccine.

This rearrangement joins TRBV27 to TRBJ1-1, with D perhaps matching TRBD1 (5 bases). The CDR3 runs 13 residues. Trimming removed 2 bases at V and 5 bases at J, with 9 bases between. Germline V gene lookup returns CDR1 MNHEY and CDR2 SMNVEV (reference sequence). As DNA, the CDR3 is TGTGCCAGCAGTTTAGAGTCAGGGACTGAAGCTTTCTTT. Translating gives CASSLESGTEAFF.

Note on this clone: Being one base from a much bigger clone, this may be a read error. V and J are TRBV7-8 and TRBJ1-2; tentatively, D is TRBD1 (6 bases). Germline V lookup: CDR1 SGHVS, CDR2 FQNEAQ. The CDR3 covers 13 residues. Trimming removed 5 bases from V and 2 bases from J, with 9 bases in between. The CDR3: CASSVDRNYGYTF. The CDR3 DNA reads TGTGCCAGCAGCGTTGACAGGAACTATGGCTACACCTTC.

CDR3 sequence: CASSSFSGGQETQYF. In DNA, the CDR3 is TGTGCCAGCAGCTCTTTCTCGGGGGGCCAAGAGACCCAGTACTTC. The chain is built from TRBV7-7 and TRBJ2-5; 7 nucleotides agree with TRBD2. The CDR3 covers 15 residues. With 4 bases clipped from V and 1 base from J, the junction kept 6 bases outside the gene matches. CDR1 is SSHAT and CDR2 is FNYEAQ in the germline V gene (reference sequence).

In this sample, this clone turned up a few times. V is TRBV7-9 and J is TRBJ1-1; TRBD1 matches 7 bases. CDR1 and CDR2 (germline): SEHNR, FQNEAQ (reference sequence). Trimming at V came to 4 bases and at J to 6 bases, leaving 17 bases not matched to a gene. The CDR3 has 17 residues. The CDR3 region has the DNA TGTGCCAGCAGCTCATTCTTAGGGGGCGTGTCGGGCCCTGAAGCTTTCTTT. Translated: CASSSFLGGVSGPEAFF.

This clone was seen more than once but under ten times. The chain carries TRBV30 and TRBJ1-5; D remains ambiguous. Germline V CDR1 and CDR2: GTSNPN, SVGIG (reference sequence). Deletions cut 2 bases from V and 0 bases from J, with 5 bases between. The CDR3 has 13 amino acids. CDR3 residues: CAWSSYSNQPQHF. The CDR3 nucleotides read TGTGCCTGGAGTTCTTATAGCAATCAGCCCCAGCATTTT. Together with reference TRBV30 and TRBJ1-5, the CDR3 gives the full variable domain: SQTIHQWPATLVQPVGSPLSLECTVEGTSNPNLYWYRQAAGRGLQLLFYSVGIGQISSEVPQNLSASRPQDRQFILSSKKLLLSDSGFYLCAWSSYSNQPQHFGDGTRLSIL.

The chain recombines TRBV5-8 with TRBJ1-5; D is uncertain. The germline gives CDR1 SGHTS, CDR2 YDEGEE. CDR3 length: 13 residues. V was cut by 4 bases and J by 6 bases, with 11 bases left in between. This CDR3 reads CASSLVVGQPQHF. CDR3 bases: TGTGCCAGCAGCCTAGTGGTAGGTCAGCCCCAGCATTTT.

This clone came up a few times. This rearrangement joins TRBV5-1 to TRBJ2-7, with D unresolved. Germline CDR1 reads SGHRS; CDR2 reads YFSETQ. The CDR3 runs 15 residues. V was cut by 5 bases and J by 3 bases, with 18 bases left in between. CDR3 DNA: TGCGCCAGCAGTCAGACTGGTCCTGTAGGCTACGAGCAGTACTTC. Protein product: CASSQTGPVGYEQYF.